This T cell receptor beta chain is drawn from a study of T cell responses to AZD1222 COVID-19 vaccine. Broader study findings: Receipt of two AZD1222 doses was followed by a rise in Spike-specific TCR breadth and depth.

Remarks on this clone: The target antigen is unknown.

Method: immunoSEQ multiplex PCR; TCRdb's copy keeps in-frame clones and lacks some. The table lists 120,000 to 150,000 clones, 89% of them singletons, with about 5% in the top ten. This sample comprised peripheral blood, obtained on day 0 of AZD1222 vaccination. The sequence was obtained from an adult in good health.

The chain's CDR3 is CATSREVADELAKNIQYF. CDR3 DNA sequence: TGTGCCACCAGCAGAGAGGTCGCGGATGAGCTAGCCAAAAACATTCAGTACTTC. The chain joins TRBV15 to TRBJ2-4; D remains unclear. The CDR3 sequence is 18 residues long. V dropped 0 bases and J dropped 0 bases, with 15 bases sitting between them. Germline V gene data show CDR1 as LNHNV and CDR2 as YYDKDF (reference sequence).